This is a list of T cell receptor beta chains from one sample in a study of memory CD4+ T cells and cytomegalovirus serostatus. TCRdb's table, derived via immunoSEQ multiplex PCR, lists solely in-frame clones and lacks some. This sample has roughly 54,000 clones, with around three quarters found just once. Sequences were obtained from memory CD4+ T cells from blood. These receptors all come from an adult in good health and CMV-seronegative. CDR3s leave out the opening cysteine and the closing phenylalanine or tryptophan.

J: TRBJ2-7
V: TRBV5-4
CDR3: ASSHSTTLGQY

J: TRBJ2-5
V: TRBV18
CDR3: ASSQRGGVGETQY

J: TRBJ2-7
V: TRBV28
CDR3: ASSFYRRTYEQY

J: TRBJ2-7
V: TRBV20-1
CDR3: SAGLASEQY

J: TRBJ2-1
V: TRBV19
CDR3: ASSLPGLVFNEQF

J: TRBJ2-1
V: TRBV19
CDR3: ASSIGLGAGNEQF

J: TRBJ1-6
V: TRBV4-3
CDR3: ASSQGENHNSPLH

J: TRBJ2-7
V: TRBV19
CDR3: ASSAPGGTYYEQY

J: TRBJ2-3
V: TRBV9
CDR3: ASSVDRAGGRGQY

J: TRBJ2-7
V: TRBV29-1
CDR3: SASGTGPYEQY

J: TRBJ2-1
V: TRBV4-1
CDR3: ASSQGIAGVVEQF

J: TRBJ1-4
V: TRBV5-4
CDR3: ASSRPGQGNEKLF

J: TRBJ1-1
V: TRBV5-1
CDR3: ASSSGGRLTEAF

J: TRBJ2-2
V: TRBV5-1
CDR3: ASTSEGGTGELF

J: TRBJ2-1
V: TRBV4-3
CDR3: ASSQEGRPPYNEQF

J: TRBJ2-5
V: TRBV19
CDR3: ASGTQGGLQETQY

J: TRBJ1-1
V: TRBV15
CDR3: ATSGEERELNTEAF

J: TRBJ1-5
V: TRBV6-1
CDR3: ASSETGAQPQH

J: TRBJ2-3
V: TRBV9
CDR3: ASSVRRALGTDTQY

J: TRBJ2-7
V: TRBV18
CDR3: ASSPPTGKGEQY

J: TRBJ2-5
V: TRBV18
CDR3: ASSPAQETQY

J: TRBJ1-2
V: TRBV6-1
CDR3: ASSERTQGARGYT